Listed below are T cell receptor beta chains from one sample, sequenced in a study of human T cells and chemical hapten exposure. TCRdb redid the calling of the RACE reads with MiXCR, one entry per CDR3 protein. Here the sample spans some 60,000 distinct CDR3 sequences, around an eighth being singletons. Sequencing was performed on whole blood, taken in connection with sensitization to the hapten diphenylcyclopropenone (DPC). The receptor set was obtained from a young man with alopecia areata. Some clones in this sample may be carry-over from other donors' samples. Each CDR3 is given with its conserved first and last residue. Each record gives: J gene, V gene, D gene, clone size, CDR3 DNA, CDR3 protein. The D gene is left open where the match is weak. A clone size is listed for some rows: how often the clone was seen (once, few, many), or a class if it is expanded.

>TRBJ2-1|TRBV20-1|NA|few
TGCAGTGCTAGCCTCTTGGGGGAGCAGTTCTTC
CSASLLGEQFF
>TRBJ2-3|TRBV12-3/TRBV12-4|TRBD2|NA
TGTGCCAGCAGGCGTCGCGGGGGACCCACAGATACGCAGTATTTT
CASRRRGGPTDTQYF
>TRBJ1-1|TRBV21-1|NA|many
TGTGCCAGCAGCAAAGCCGCTGAAGCTTTCTTT
CASSKAAEAFF
>TRBJ1-5|TRBV5-1|TRBD1|many
TGCGCCAGCAGACAGGGGGCGGATCAGCCCCAGCATTTT
CASRQGADQPQHF
>TRBJ2-7|TRBV5-6|TRBD1|many
TGTGCCAGCAGCTTGGACAGGGGAGTTTTCTACGAGCAGTACTTC
CASSLDRGVFYEQYF
>TRBJ1-1|TRBV28|NA|few
TGTGCCAGCAGCCAGTACAGGACTGAAGCTTTCTTT
CASSQYRTEAFF
>TRBJ2-5|TRBV29-1|NA|many
TGCAGCTCGGCGAGGACTCCCCAAGAGACCCAGTACTTC
CSSARTPQETQYF
>TRBJ2-3|TRBV15|NA|many
TGTGCCACCAGCAGAGGACTCCAGGTTCCAGATACGCAGTATTTT
CATSRGLQVPDTQYF
>TRBJ2-3|TRBV18|NA|few
TGTGCCAGCTCACCACCGGTCGGAGGGGGCACAGATACGCAGTATTTT
CASSPPVGGGTDTQYF
>TRBJ1-1|TRBV12-3/TRBV12-4|NA|NA
TGTGCCAGCAGCGTAGACAGTTTCGCTGAAGCTTTCTTT
CASSVDSFAEAFF
>TRBJ1-1|TRBV6-5|TRBD1|NA
TGTGCCAGCAGTCGGTTAGGGGACAGATCGACGAACACTGAAGCTTTCTTT
CASSRLGDRSTNTEAFF
>TRBJ2-7|TRBV6-2/TRBV6-3|TRBD1|once
TGTGCCAGCAGTTACTTAAAGGGACAGAGCTACGAGCAGTACTTC
CASSYLKGQSYEQYF
>TRBJ2-1|TRBV6-4|NA|many
TGTGCCAGCAGTGACTCCTTGGGGTATGAGCAGTTCTTC
CASSDSLGYEQFF
>TRBJ2-7|TRBV25-1|TRBD1|NA
TGTGCCAGCAGCCCAGCGGGACAGGGACCCAACGAGCAGTACTTC
CASSPAGQGPNEQYF
>TRBJ2-3|TRBV9|NA|NA
TGTGCCAGCAGCCCCCTCGTCTTGAGCACAGATACGCAGTATTTT
CASSPLVLSTDTQYF
>TRBJ2-1|TRBV7-6|NA|NA
TGTGCCAGCAGCTTGGGTGGGGTGAGCTCCTACAATGAGCAGTTCTTC
CASSLGGVSSYNEQFF
>TRBJ2-1|TRBV10-3|NA|few
TGTGCCATCAGTGATGTGGATGAGCAGTTCTTC
CAISDVDEQFF
>TRBJ2-1|TRBV24-1|NA|few
TGTGCCACCAGTGATATGGGGAGCGGGTCCTACAATGAGCAGTTCTTC
CATSDMGSGSYNEQFF
>TRBJ1-2|TRBV12-3/TRBV12-4|NA|NA
TGTGCCAGCAGTTCTTGGGGCACGATTAACTATGGCTACACCTTC
CASSSWGTINYGYTF
>TRBJ2-2|TRBV30|NA|few
TGTGCCTGGACCCCCCCTAGGGCAGGGGTTACCACCGGGGAGCTGTTTTTT
CAWTPPRAGVTTGELFF
>TRBJ2-5|TRBV11-2|NA|NA
TGTGCCAGCAGGTCGGTCGAGACCCAGTACTTC
CASRSVETQYF
>TRBJ1-4|TRBV7-2|TRBD1|many
TGTGCCAGCAGCAAGGGGGCCGGCGAAAAACTGTTTTTT
CASSKGAGEKLFF
>TRBJ2-1|TRBV29-1|TRBD2|few
TGCAGCGTTGAACCTCCAACTAGCGGGGAGGACAATGAGCAGTTCTTC
CSVEPPTSGEDNEQFF
>TRBJ1-1|TRBV5-1|NA|many
TGCGCCAGCAGCCCCCCGTCAGGGAACACTGAAGCTTTCTTT
CASSPPSGNTEAFF
>TRBJ2-7|TRBV5-1|TRBD1|NA
TGCGCCAGCAGCCGAGGACAGGGACGATACGAGCAGTACTTC
CASSRGQGRYEQYF
>TRBJ2-1|TRBV7-6|TRBD1|many
TGTGCCAGCAGCCCCGGACGGACAGGAGTTTACAATGAGCAGTTCTTC
CASSPGRTGVYNEQFF
>TRBJ2-3|TRBV12-3/TRBV12-4|NA|NA
TGTGCCAGCAGTCGGCTACAGACTATGTTCACAGATACGCAGTATTTT
CASSRLQTMFTDTQYF
>TRBJ1-1|TRBV6-5|NA|few
TGTGCCAGCAGCTACCTGGAGGGGCTCAACTTGGGAGCTTTCTTT
CASSYLEGLNLGAFF
>TRBJ2-5|TRBV5-4|TRBD2|NA
TGTGCCAGCAGCGCAAGCGGGGGGATACAAAAGACCCAGTACTTC
CASSASGGIQKTQYF
>TRBJ2-7|TRBV20-1|NA|few
TGCAGTGCTTCACCGGGACGGTACGTCTACGAGCAGTACTTC
CSASPGRYVYEQYF
>TRBJ2-3|TRBV18|NA|NA
TGTGCCAGCTCAGAGCTAGGAACAGATACGCAGTATTTT
CASSELGTDTQYF
>TRBJ2-1|TRBV7-2|NA|few
TGTGCCAGCAGCACGGCGGGGCAGCTTTCCAATGAGCAGTTCTTC
CASSTAGQLSNEQFF
>TRBJ1-1|TRBV20-1|NA|NA
TGCAGTGCTAGAGTTGATCGGTCCACTGAAGCTTTCTTT
CSARVDRSTEAFF
>TRBJ2-3|TRBV5-1|NA|NA
TGCGCCAGCAGCTTGGAGGAAACAAGCACAGATACGCAGTATTTT
CASSLEETSTDTQYF
>TRBJ1-1|TRBV12-3/TRBV12-4|NA|few
TGTGCCAGCAGTTTAGCTCCGGACACTGAAGCTTTCTTT
CASSLAPDTEAFF
>TRBJ2-2|TRBV27|NA|many
TGTGCCAGCAGCCAGACCCGGTTCGGCAGGCGGAACACCGGGGAGCTGTTTTTT
CASSQTRFGRRNTGELFF
>TRBJ2-7|TRBV10-3|NA|many
TGTGCCATCGGTGGGGACATTGGTCTCTACGAGCAGTACTTC
CAIGGDIGLYEQYF
>TRBJ2-1|TRBV14|NA|many
TGTGCCAGCAGCCTCGGCCGGGGAGATGAGCAGTTCTTC
CASSLGRGDEQFF
>TRBJ1-1|TRBV6-5|TRBD1|many
TGTGCCAGCACCGTGGGACAGGGCGGCCGTGCTTTCTTT
CASTVGQGGRAFF
>TRBJ2-1|TRBV12-3/TRBV12-4|NA|many
TGTGCCAGCAGTTTCGGGGCCCCCACCTACAATGAGCAGTTCTTC
CASSFGAPTYNEQFF
>TRBJ2-3|TRBV29-1|TRBD1|few
TGCAGCGTTGAGGGACAGCACACAGATACGCAGTATTTT
CSVEGQHTDTQYF
>TRBJ2-6|TRBV20-1|TRBD2|many
TGCAGTGCTAGAGATGTAACTAGCGGGGGGTCTGGGGCCAACGTCCTGACTTTC
CSARDVTSGGSGANVLTF